This T cell receptor beta chain was documented in a study of regulatory T cells in long-lasting Graves disease. The time point here: persistent/refractory GD, antithyroid drugs over 5 years with positive TRAb. The TCR library was prepared using RNA isolated from PBMCs. Patients came through an endocrinology department, and that department was in Xi'an, China. The germline gives CDR1 MNHEY, CDR2 SMNVEV (reference sequence). The CDR3 consists of 15 residues. The V gene end was trimmed by 3 bases and the J gene end by 3 bases; junction bases not matched to a gene: 6. This clonotype came up a few times. The target antigen is unknown. The TCR beta library used iRepertoire HTBI primers with Arm-PCR amplification of CDR3. MiXCR, applied by TCRdb to the multiplex PCR reads, yields one record per CDR3 protein. Among around 400,000 distinct CDR3 sequences, 20% to 30% were seen once, and the ten largest hold roughly 26%.

Findings of the study overall: Persistent patients shared thousands of public clonotypes among themselves. Newly diagnosed patients shared fewer, at around 970.

This clonotype was sampled from a female donor with Graves disease. This specimen consisted of peripheral blood mononuclear cells (PBMCs), obtained when the disease was refractory, from a patient treated with antithyroid drugs. The chain employs TRBV27 and TRBJ2-7; 9 positions agree with TRBD2. The CDR3 DNA follows: TGTGCCAGCAGTTTTAAAGCGGGAGGATTCTACGAGCAGTACTTC. The encoded protein is CASSFKAGGFYEQYF.